Given below is one TCR beta chain in context. This CDR3 is built from 11 residues. The germline V gene has CDR1 GTSNPN and CDR2 SVGIG (reference sequence). Trimming shortened V by 1 base and J by 8 bases, and 8 bases separated the two germline ends. The authors extracted RNA and reverse transcribed it into cDNA as the sequencing template. Using immunoSEQ multiplex PCR, the repertoire was profiled, and TCRdb retains in-frame clones only, with some absent. Here the sample spans some 130,000 clones, 49% being singletons. This sample is drawn from a study of CD8+ T cells in alopecia areata. Study overall: At a dose of 5 to 10 mg twice daily, oral tofacitinib was given to treated patients.

V and J are TRBV30 and TRBJ1-1; tentatively, D is TRBD1 (5 bases). This sequence originates from a human donor with alopecia areata. Specimen: CD8+ T cells sorted from blood, collected at week 0. CDR3 nucleotide sequence: TGTGCCTGGAGTGGGGGGGTAGAAGCTTTCTTT. This encodes CAWSGGVEAFF.